This T cell receptor beta chain emerged from a study of CD8+ T cells in alopecia areata. Overall study findings and caveats: Scalp clonality dropped significantly under tofacitinib, as did expanded CD8+ top-100 clones. Higher clonality than in normal scalp was seen in lesional scalp, especially alopecia totalis/universalis.

This clone was seen only a few times. Its antigen remains unidentified. Trimming removed 5 bases from V and 4 bases from J, with 8 bases in between. The CDR3 is made up of 12 amino acids. Germline loops: CDR1 ENHRY, CDR2 SYGVKD. Following extraction, RNA underwent reverse transcription to cDNA, which served as the sequencing template. TCRdb's table, derived via immunoSEQ multiplex PCR, lists solely in-frame clones and lacks some. This sample has about 160,000 clones, with 55% to 75% found just once. This sample's treatment: oral pan-JAK inhibitor, 5-10 mg twice daily. Researchers gathered lesional scalp punch biopsies and peripheral blood from patients with alopecia areata.

The clonotype was recovered from a human donor with alopecia areata. The J gene is TRBJ2-5, the V gene TRBV10-3; D gene uncertain. Sequenced here: CD4+ T cells sorted from blood, sampled at week 24, from a patient treated with tofacitinib. DNA of the CDR3: TGTGCCATCAGTATTGGGTCAGAGACCCAGTACTTC. This codes for CAISIGSETQYF.